This T cell receptor beta chain derives from a study of T cells in women clearing cervical HPV infection. Turning to the study itself: Blood came at first lesion visit for cases, post-clearance for controls.

Points on this clone: Read sequence stops 3 residues before the CDR3 end, and the germline J gene provides the missing end.

Assay used: immunoSEQ multiplex PCR; TCRdb lists only in-frame clones, some missing. This sample's table reports more than 25,000 clones. Per germline, CDR1 DFQATT and CDR2 SNEGSKA (reference sequence). The CDR3 has 13 residues. The sample comprised blood buffy coat. This chain connects TRBV20-1 to TRBJ2-2; weak D call: TRBD1 (5 bases). This receptor was identified in a woman between 18 and 69 years old with a cervical HPV16 infection that either progressed to CIN3+ or cleared (not recorded which). Here the CDR3 reads CSARTPGANVLFF. CDR3 DNA, as far as it was read: TGCAGTGCTAGAACACCTGGGGCCAACGTG.